The 7 T cell receptor beta chains in this list originate from one sample, sequenced in a study of regulatory T cells in long-lasting Graves disease. Arm-PCR of CDR3 regions and iRepertoire HTBI primers were used to build TCR beta libraries. From the multiplex PCR reads, TCRdb called clonotypes with MiXCR, one entry per CDR3 protein. The table records about 460,000 distinct CDR3 sequences, 20% to 25% of them present only once. Stated time point: persistent/refractory GD, antithyroid drugs over 5 years with positive TRAb. RNA extracted from PBMCs served as the sequencing template. The material sequenced was peripheral blood mononuclear cells (PBMCs), taken when the disease was refractory, from a patient treated with antithyroid drugs. All receptors derive from a female donor with Graves disease.

There are many counts of this clonotype. The chain has TRBV11-2 and TRBJ1-1; 7 positions match TRBD1. Germline CDR1 SGHAT, CDR2 FQNNGV. V was clipped by 5 bases and J by 11 bases; unmatched bases: 11. The CDR3 is 13 residues long. CDR3 in DNA: TGTGCCAGCAGCCGTCTTACGACAGGGTGGGCTTTCTTT. Protein sequence: CASSRLTTGWAFF.

As to this clonotype: It may be a read error: a sequence one base away is much more abundant. A read error is likely, as this CDR3 ends without the conserved phenylalanine or tryptophan. The rearrangement uses TRBV29-1 and TRBJ1-1, with D unclear. There are 13 residues in the CDR3. V was cut by 7 bases and J by 1 base, with 13 bases left in between. CDR1 is SQVTM and CDR2 is ANQGSEA in the germline V gene. As DNA, the CDR3 is TGCAGCGGTACCTTCGGACGGAACACTGAAGCTTTCTCT. It encodes CSGTFGRNTEAFS.

The rearrangement uses TRBV3-1 and TRBJ1-2, with 7 bases matching TRBD1. The V gene end was trimmed by 1 base and the J gene end by 4 bases; junction bases not matched to a gene: 9. CDR1 LGHDT and CDR2 YNNKEL come from the germline V gene (reference sequence). The CDR3 loop spans 16 amino acids. The CDR3 coding sequence is TGTGCCAGCAGCCAAGTAGGGTCAGGGGGACCCTATGGCTACACCTTC. This encodes CASSQVGSGGPYGYTF.

This chain uses TRBV7-9 with TRBJ2-7; 8 nucleotides match TRBD1. The CDR3 totals 16 residues. CDR1 is SEHNR, CDR2 FQNEAQ, per germline (reference sequence). Trimming cost V 5 bases and J 6 bases; bases outside gene matches: 15. The CDR3 nucleotides are TGTGCCAGCAGCCCCCAAGGGGACAGGAGTGGCTCCGAGCAGTACTTC. Translated, it gives CASSPQGDRSGSEQYF.

The V and J genes are TRBV20-1 and TRBJ1-1, with 7 bases fitting TRBD1. The CDR3 loop spans 14 amino acids. Germline loops: CDR1 DFQATT, CDR2 SNEGSKA (reference sequence). The V segment lost 6 bases and the J segment 0 bases; nucleotides outside the gene matches: 7. In DNA form, the CDR3 reads TGCAGTGCCCTCCGGACAGGCATGAACACTGAAGCTTTCTTT. Protein: CSALRTGMNTEAFF.

This clonotype was counted between two and nine times. This chain uses TRBV30 with TRBJ1-5; D perhaps matches TRBD1 (5 bases). This CDR3 comprises 15 residues. Looked up from germline, CDR1 is GTSNPN and CDR2 is SVGIG (reference sequence). V lost 0 bases and J lost 0, with 9 bases in between. CDR3 in amino acids: CAWSVGTYSNQPQHF. Here the CDR3 DNA reads TGTGCCTGGAGTGTCGGGACCTATAGCAATCAGCCCCAGCATTTT.

This clonotype occurred many times. The chain recombines TRBV9 with TRBJ2-5, with 7 bases that match TRBD2. The V gene's germline CDR1 is SGDLS and CDR2 YYNGEE. There are 14 residues in the CDR3. After removal of 4 bases from V and 2 bases from J, the junction contained 5 bases not matched to a gene. Here the CDR3 reads CASSQSGAQETQYF. In DNA form, the CDR3 reads TGTGCCAGCAGCCAGAGCGGGGCACAAGAGACCCAGTACTTC.